This T cell receptor beta chain was profiled in a study of blood T cell repertoires in COVID-19. The data were produced by immunoSEQ multiplex PCR, yet TCRdb's version contains in-frame clones alone and is incomplete. The table has tens of thousands of clones, about four fifths seen once. CDR1 is LNHDA, CDR2 SQIVND, per germline (reference sequence). The J segment lost 7 bases and the V segment lost 9 bases, leaving 2 bases of the junction unmatched. The CDR3 loop spans 11 amino acids. The chain links TRBV19 to TRBJ1-4, with TRBD1 matching over 7 bases. Sequencing was carried out using peripheral blood. The receptor comes from a man in his sixties or seventies with acute or convalescent COVID-19. In DNA form, the CDR3 reads TGTGCCAGCCAGGGGGGTGAAAAACTGTTTTTT. It yields the protein CASQGGEKLFF.